The present TCR beta chain was sequenced within a study of T-cell reconstitution after alpha-beta-depleted transplantation in children. V shed 7 bases and J shed 2 bases, with 17 bases lying between them. The germline V gene has CDR1 SNHLY and CDR2 FYNNEI. This CDR3 comprises 15 residues. This clonotype has more than one count but fewer than ten. Unique molecular identifiers were incorporated when the TCRbeta library was constructed. Each CDR3 protein is one row after TCRdb ran MiXCR on the PCR reads. The sample carries hundreds of thousands of distinct CDR3 sequences, 20% to 30% recorded once. This receptor was obtained from a girl aged 2 to 10 with Fanconi anemia, due to receive a stem cell transplant. This chain uses TRBV2 with TRBJ1-2; D call uncertain. The specimen comprised PBMCs, sampled before TCRalphabeta/CD19-depleted stem cell transplant. The CDR3 DNA sequence: TGTGCCAGCACAAGCGGCTGGACGCTCAACTATGGCTACACCTTC. It specifies CASTSGWTLNYGYTF.